A selection of T cell receptor beta chains follows, all from one sample in a study of cytomegalovirus exposure and HLA in healthy donors. Using immunoSEQ multiplex PCR, the repertoire was profiled, and TCRdb retains in-frame clones only, with some absent. Of about 160,000 clones detected, 60% to 80% appear once; the ten largest clones hold roughly 2%. Source material: PBMCs. The receptor source for this set is a man over 45 in good health and CMV-seropositive. The CDR3 runs from the conserved cysteine through the conserved F or W. Fields, in order: D gene, J gene, clone size, V gene, CDR3 protein, CDR3 DNA. The D gene is left open where the match is weak. Not all rows give a size; the values are once, few, many and, for expanded clones, a class.

>NA|TRBJ2-1|few|TRBV27
CASSLGTEAYNEQFF
TGTGCCAGCAGTTTGGGGACTGAGGCCTACAATGAGCAGTTCTTC
>TRBD1|TRBJ2-2|NA|TRBV11-2
CASSSTGGDEELFF
TGTGCCAGCAGCAGCACAGGGGGAGACGAGGAGCTGTTTTTT
>NA|TRBJ2-5|NA|TRBV19
CASSMWGEETQYF
TGTGCCAGTAGTATGTGGGGGGAAGAGACCCAGTACTTC
>TRBD1|TRBJ1-2|NA|TRBV5-4
CASSRVEPGGHGYTF
TGTGCCAGCAGCCGAGTCGAGCCAGGGGGCCATGGCTACACCTTC
>NA|TRBJ2-3|NA|TRBV27
CASSLSNADTQYF
TGTGCCAGCAGTTTATCGAACGCGGATACGCAGTATTTT
>NA|TRBJ1-1|NA|TRBV4-3
CASSQETGTTEAFF
TGCGCCAGCAGCCAAGAGACAGGCACAACTGAAGCTTTCTTT
>TRBD1|TRBJ1-3|NA|TRBV27
CASSITGGGNTIYF
TGTGCCAGCAGTATAACAGGGGGAGGAAACACCATATATTTT
>TRBD1|TRBJ2-5|NA|TRBV10-3
CAIRLIRGQGANSSPNQETQYF
TGTGCCATCAGACTTATTAGGGGACAGGGGGCGAATTCATCCCCGAACCAAGAGACCCAGTACTTC
>NA|TRBJ2-5|NA|TRBV7-8
CASSLGEGFLETQYF
NA
>TRBD1|TRBJ2-5|NA|TRBV2
CASSGTGQETQYF
TGTGCCAGCAGCGGGACAGGACAAGAGACCCAGTACTTC
>TRBD1|TRBJ2-7|NA|TRBV18
CASSPGQTSYEQYF
TGTGCCAGCTCACCGGGACAGACCTCCTACGAGCAGTACTTC